This entry features one T cell receptor beta chain sequence. Its cognate antigen is unknown. The record originates from a study of cytomegalovirus exposure and HLA in healthy donors. Study-wide context: A previous analysis identified 100 million or so unique TCR beta sequences derived from around 200 million T cells.

Broader study findings: Analysis was carried out at a later point, and it linked a missense DCLRE1C variant to TCR beta V- and J-gene trimming. Donor immune exposure was known only as CMV serostatus.

The PCR used 60 Vbeta and 13 Jbeta primers. Measured with immunoSEQ multiplex PCR; TCRdb has only the in-frame clones, and not every one. Of 45,000 to 60,000 clones in the sample, 72% were seen once. The CDR3 covers 13 residues. The germline CDR1 and CDR2 sequences are SGHRS and YFSETQ. Deletions cut 2 bases from V and 9 bases from J, with 12 bases between. This receptor was obtained from a woman in her 50s in good health and CMV-seronegative. The chain is built from TRBV5-1 and TRBJ2-4; D may be TRBD1 (5 bases). Material for sequencing was PBMCs. Here the CDR3 reads CASSFGQGGIQYF. The CDR3 coding sequence is TGCGCCAGCAGCTTCGGGCAGGGTGGCATTCAGTACTTC.